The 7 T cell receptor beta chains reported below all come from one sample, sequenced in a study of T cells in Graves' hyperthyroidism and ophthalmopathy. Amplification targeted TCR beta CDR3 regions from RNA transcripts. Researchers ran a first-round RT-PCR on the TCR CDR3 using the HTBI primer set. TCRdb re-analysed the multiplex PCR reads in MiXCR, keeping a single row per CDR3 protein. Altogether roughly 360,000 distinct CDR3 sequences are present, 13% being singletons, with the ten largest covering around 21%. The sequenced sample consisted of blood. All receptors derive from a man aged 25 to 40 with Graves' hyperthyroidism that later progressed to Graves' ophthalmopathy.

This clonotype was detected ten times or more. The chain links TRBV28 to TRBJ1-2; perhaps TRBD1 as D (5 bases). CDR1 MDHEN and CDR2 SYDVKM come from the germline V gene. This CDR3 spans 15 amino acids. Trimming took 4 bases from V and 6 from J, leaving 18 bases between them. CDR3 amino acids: CASSYLGGTADGYTF. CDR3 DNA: TGTGCCAGCAGTTACTTAGGCGGGACCGCGGATGGCTACACCTTC.

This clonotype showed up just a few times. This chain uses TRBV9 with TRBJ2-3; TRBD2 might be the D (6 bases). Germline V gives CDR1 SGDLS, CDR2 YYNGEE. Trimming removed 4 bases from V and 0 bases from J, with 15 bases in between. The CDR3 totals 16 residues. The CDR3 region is CASSPGTSPSTDTQYF. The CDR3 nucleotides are TGTGCCAGCAGCCCAGGGACTTCACCTAGCACAGATACGCAGTATTTT.

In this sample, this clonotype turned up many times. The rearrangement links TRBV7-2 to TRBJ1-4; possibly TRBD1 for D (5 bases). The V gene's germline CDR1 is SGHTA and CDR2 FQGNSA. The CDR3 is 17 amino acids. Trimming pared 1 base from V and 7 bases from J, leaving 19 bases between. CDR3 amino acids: CASSLDAGGASSEKLFF. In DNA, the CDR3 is TGTGCCAGCAGCTTAGATGCTGGAGGGGCCAGCTCTGAAAAACTGTTTTTT.

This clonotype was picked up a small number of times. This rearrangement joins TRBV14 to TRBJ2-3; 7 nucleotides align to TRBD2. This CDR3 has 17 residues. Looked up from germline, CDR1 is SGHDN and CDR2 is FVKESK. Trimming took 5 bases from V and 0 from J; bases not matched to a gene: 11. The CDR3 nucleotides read TGTGCCAGCAGCGCGGATCGGGGGGTCCTTAGCACAGATACGCAGTATTTT. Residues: CASSADRGVLSTDTQYF.

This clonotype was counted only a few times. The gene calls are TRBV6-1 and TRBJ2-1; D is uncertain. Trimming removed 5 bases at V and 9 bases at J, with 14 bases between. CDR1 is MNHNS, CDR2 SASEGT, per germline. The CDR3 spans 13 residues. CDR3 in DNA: TGTGCCAGCAGTACCCATATATTCATTGAGCAGTTCTTC. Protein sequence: CASSTHIFIEQFF.

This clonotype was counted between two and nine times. Here the CDR3 reads CASSLSTSTETQYF. The CDR3, as DNA: TGTGCCAGCAGTTTAAGTACCTCAACAGAGACCCAGTACTTC. The rearrangement uses TRBV28 and TRBJ2-5; D remains ambiguous. V lost 2 bases, J lost 4 bases, and 11 bases lay in between. The CDR3 has 14 amino acids. Per the germline V gene, CDR1 is MDHEN and CDR2 is SYDVKM.

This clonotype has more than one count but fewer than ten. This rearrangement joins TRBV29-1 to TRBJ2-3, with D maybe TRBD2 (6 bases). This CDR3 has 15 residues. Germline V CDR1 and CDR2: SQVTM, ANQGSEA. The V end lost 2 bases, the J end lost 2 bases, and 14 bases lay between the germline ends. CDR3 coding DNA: TGCAGCGTTGAACAGGGTCGGGGGACCACAGATACGCAGTATTTT. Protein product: CSVEQGRGTTDTQYF.